Listed below are T cell receptor beta chains from one sample, sequenced in a study of T cell repertoires in cytomegalovirus infection. TCRdb re-called the reads with MiXCR, one entry per CDR3 protein. The profile shows approximately 100,000 distinct CDR3 sequences, 23% of them singletons. What was sequenced was CD8+ T cells from PBMCs. The receptors here all came from a human donor in good health (CMV status not recorded). Some clones in this sample may be carry-over from other donors' samples. Both conserved end residues are part of each CDR3. Each record gives: J gene, clone size, V gene, D gene, CDR3 protein, CDR3 DNA. D genes are given only for firm matches. Rows may omit the clone size; those that give it use once, few, many or a size class.

TRBJ2-7,few,TRBV20-1,-,CSARDRGYSYEQYF,TGCAGTGCTAGAGATCGGGGGTACTCCTACGAGCAGTACTTC
TRBJ1-4,few,TRBV7-6,-,CASSPFATNEKLFF,TGTGCCAGCAGCCCGTTTGCAACTAATGAAAAACTGTTTTTT
TRBJ2-3,many,TRBV7-9,TRBD2,CASSPPGGVSTDTQYF,TGTGCCAGCAGCCCCCCTGGGGGGGTTAGCACAGATACGCAGTATTTT
TRBJ1-1,few,TRBV27,-,CASSLAGQLNTEAFF,TGTGCCAGCAGTTTGGCCGGACAGTTGAACACTGAAGCTTTCTTT
TRBJ1-6,-,TRBV30,-,CAWRGDIYSPLHF,TGTGCCTGGAGGGGGGACATCTATTCACCCCTCCACTTT
TRBJ2-7,-,TRBV7-9,TRBD1,CASSPGTGNTYEQYF,TGTGCCAGCAGCCCCGGGACAGGGAACACATACGAGCAGTACTTC
TRBJ2-1,few,TRBV11-3,-,CASSFPGATYNEQFF,TGTGCCAGCAGCTTCCCCGGGGCCACCTACAATGAGCAGTTCTTC
TRBJ2-7,few,TRBV28,TRBD2,CASSLGLAYEQYF,TGTGCCAGCAGTCTCGGACTAGCTTACGAGCAGTACTTC
TRBJ1-1,-,TRBV10-3,-,CATTTNTEAFF,TGTGCCACCACAACAAACACTGAAGCTTTCTTT
TRBJ2-7,few,TRBV15,TRBD1,CATTLDRGDEQYF,TGTGCCACCACATTAGACAGGGGTGACGAGCAGTACTTC
TRBJ1-1,few,TRBV19,-,CASNMNTEAFF,TGTGCCAGTAATATGAACACTGAAGCTTTCTTT
TRBJ2-7,-,TRBV29-1,TRBD1,CSVGTGSSYEQYF,TGCAGCGTTGGGACAGGGAGCTCCTACGAGCAGTACTTC
TRBJ2-7,few,TRBV7-8,-,CASSLGGGGAEQYF,TGTGCCAGCAGCTTAGGAGGTGGTGGGGCCGAGCAGTACTTC
TRBJ2-3,few,TRBV5-1,TRBD1,CASSPRDRGTDTQYF,TGCGCCAGCAGCCCCCGGGACAGGGGTACAGATACGCAGTATTTT